The 16 T cell receptor beta chains listed next were all sequenced from one sample in a study of graft-versus-host responses after intestinal transplantation. No cognate antigen is known for these TCRs. Profiled with immunoSEQ multiplex PCR; TCRdb holds only in-frame clones, not every one. Here the sample spans about 86,000 clones, 88% being singletons. Sequencing used unstimulated CD4+ T cells sorted from spleen or lymph node cells, obtained before transplant. Every receptor here comes from a human donor who was the organ donor for an intestinal transplant.

This rearrangement joins TRBV5-1 to TRBJ2-5; D is perhaps TRBD1 (6 bases). Germline lookup yields CDR1 SGHRS and CDR2 YFSETQ. CDR3 length: 14 amino acids. V was cut by 6 bases and J by 5 bases, with 17 bases left in between. The CDR3 loop reads CASTYPQGPETQYF. In DNA form, the CDR3 reads TGCGCCAGCACCTACCCTCAGGGGCCGGAGACCCAGTACTTC.

The chain couples TRBV2 to TRBJ2-3; maybe TRBD1 (6 bases). Germline V gene lookup returns CDR1 SNHLY and CDR2 FYNNEI. This CDR3 spans 19 amino acids. Trimming pared 3 bases from V and 0 bases from J, leaving 22 bases between. CDR3 bases: TGTGCCAGCAGTGACAGTGGACCACAGGGAAGGGGGAGCACAGATACGCAGTATTTT. As protein: CASSDSGPQGRGSTDTQYF.

This clone came up once. The rearrangement uses TRBV5-1 and TRBJ2-3; 9 positions agree with TRBD2. The V gene's germline CDR1 is SGHRS and CDR2 YFSETQ. This CDR3 has 14 residues. Trimming took 2 bases from V and 5 from J; bases not matched to a gene: 3. The CDR3 is CASSFGTSQDTQYF. Written as DNA, the CDR3 is TGCGCCAGCAGCTTTGGGACTAGCCAAGATACGCAGTATTTT.

On this clone itself: The junction shows a germline mismatch at one end, possibly a read error. The V and J genes are TRBV5-5 and TRBJ1-5, with unresolved D. Germline CDR1 and CDR2: SGHKS and YYEKEE (reference sequence). This CDR3 spans 14 amino acids. Here the CDR3 reads CASSEDGNDQAQHF. The DNA of the CDR3 is TGTGCCAGCAGCGAAGACGGGAATGATCAGGCCCAGCATTTT.

This chain joins TRBV11-3 and TRBJ2-3; 7 bases fit TRBD2. Trimming removed 3 bases from V and 6 bases from J; junction bases left unmatched: 6. CDR3 length: 14 residues. Germline V gene data show CDR1 as SGHNT and CDR2 as YENEEA. The CDR3 loop reads CASSLGGGGDTQYF. In nucleotides, the CDR3 is TGTGCCAGCAGCTTGGGTGGGGGAGGGGATACGCAGTATTTT.

The genes are TRBV6-5 and TRBJ1-2; D gene unclear. V was shortened by 0 bases and J by 6 bases, with 11 bases between the two germline ends. This CDR3 has 14 amino acids. Germline CDR1 and CDR2: MNHEY and SVGAGI. The CDR3 DNA follows: TGTGCCAGCAGTTACTCGAACAGTGAACATGGCTACACCTTC. This codes for CASSYSNSEHGYTF.

This rearrangement joins TRBV25-1 to TRBJ2-5, with 11 nucleotides matching TRBD1. Germline loops: CDR1 MGHDK, CDR2 SYGVNS. With V trimmed by 4 bases and J by 4 bases, 8 bases remained unmatched. The CDR3 loop spans 16 amino acids. The CDR3 nucleotides are TGTGCCAGCAGTGCGAGACCCGGGACAGGGGGAGAGACCCAGTACTTC. Amino acids: CASSARPGTGGETQYF.

V and J are TRBV5-1 and TRBJ2-7; perhaps TRBD2 as D (6 bases). The CDR3 is 12 residues long. V lost 0 bases, J lost 9 bases, and 10 bases lay in between. From germline, CDR1 is SGHRS and CDR2 YFSETQ. CDR3 DNA sequence: TGCGCCAGCAGCTTGGGGGGGGAACGGCAGTACTTC. Protein sequence: CASSLGGERQYF.

The chain recombines TRBV6-1 with TRBJ2-3; 8 nucleotides align to TRBD1. Germline V gene lookup returns CDR1 MNHNS and CDR2 SASEGT. CDR3 length: 17 amino acids. Losses at the gene ends were 2 bases for V and 4 bases for J; bases not matched to a gene: 11. The CDR3 is CASSEMGGRGRPDTQYF. In DNA, the CDR3 is TGTGCCAGCAGTGAAATGGGGGGCAGGGGGCGCCCAGATACGCAGTATTTT.

The chain has TRBV6-5 and TRBJ1-1; TRBD1 aligns across 8 bases. The V and J ends lost 5 bases and 4 bases, in that order; junction bases with no gene match: 6. Germline V gene lookup returns CDR1 MNHEY and CDR2 SVGAGI. The CDR3 runs 14 residues. This CDR3 reads CASSKDRVSTEAFF. As DNA, the CDR3 is TGTGCCAGCAGTAAGGACAGGGTGAGCACTGAAGCTTTCTTT.

This chain joins TRBV6-6 and TRBJ2-3, with TRBD2 as a possible D gene (5 bases). The CDR3 length is 16 residues. Germline CDR1 and CDR2: MNHNY and SVGAGI (reference sequence). Trimming pared 2 bases from V and 0 bases from J, leaving 12 bases between. DNA of the CDR3: TGTGCCAGCAGTTACATCGGGCGGACTAGCACAGATACGCAGTATTTT. It translates to CASSYIGRTSTDTQYF.

The chain recombines TRBV7-2 with TRBJ1-2; a possible D gene is TRBD1 (6 bases). Germline CDR1 is SGHTA and CDR2 is FQGNSA. Trimming removed 8 bases at V and 1 base at J, with 14 bases between. The CDR3 contains 14 residues. CDR3 sequence (DNA): TGTGCCAGCGTGTCGGACAGTTTTAACTATGGCTACACCTTC. Protein: CASVSDSFNYGYTF.

The rearrangement uses TRBV6-1 and TRBJ1-5; D unclear. Deletions cut 2 bases from V and 6 bases from J, with 8 bases between. The CDR3 loop spans 13 amino acids. The germline CDR1 and CDR2 sequences are MNHNS and SASEGT. In DNA form, the CDR3 reads TGTGCCAGCAGTGAATACCCGGGTCAGCCCCAGCATTTT. This translates into CASSEYPGQPQHF.

The chain links TRBV12-2 to TRBJ2-2; the table calls TRBD2, which could not be checked here. TRBV12-2 is annotated as a pseudogene. This CDR3 spans 14 amino acids. In DNA, the CDR3 is TGTGCAACCGCGGCGGGGTCGAACACCGGGGAGCTGTTTTTT. Translation: CATAAGSNTGELFF.

J is TRBJ2-6 and V is TRBV7-2; D might be TRBD2 (5 bases). The CDR3 runs 15 residues. The V end was cut by 1 base, the J end by 2 bases, with 6 bases between. Germline CDR1 SGHTA, CDR2 FQGNSA. For the CDR3, the DNA is TGTGCCAGCAGCTTAGGGCGGGCTGGGGCCAACGTCCTGACTTTC. Amino acid sequence: CASSLGRAGANVLTF.

The chain couples TRBV10-2 to TRBJ2-1; TRBD1 matches at 8 bases. The CDR3 spans 14 residues. With 10 bases clipped from V and 2 bases from J, the junction kept 7 bases outside the gene matches. Germline values: CDR1 WSHSY, CDR2 SAAADI. CDR3 residues: CATIEDRAYNEQFF. The CDR3 DNA follows: TGCGCCACCATTGAGGACAGGGCCTACAATGAGCAGTTCTTC.